This T cell receptor beta chain was captured by sequencing in a study of long-term antiretroviral therapy in people with HIV. Overall study findings and caveats: Absence of data on ART adherence, viral resistance or therapy changes was noted.

In regard to this clone: What it binds is unknown.

Germline CDR1 and CDR2: SEHNR and FQNEAQ (reference sequence). V lost 4 bases and J lost 4; bases outside the gene matches: 12. The CDR3 has 17 amino acids. The assay, immunoSEQ v3.0, was run at survey level. Profiled with immunoSEQ multiplex PCR; TCRdb holds only in-frame clones, not every one. The data contain around 23,000 clones, about 80% of them singletons. V gene TRBV7-9 combines with J gene TRBJ2-3; 9 nucleotides align to TRBD1. The sample consisted of unsorted PBMCs, taken 0.3 years after starting antiretroviral therapy. The sequence derives from a man aged 50-59 years with HIV. The CDR3: CASSWVIGTGLADTQYF. CDR3 sequence (DNA): TGTGCCAGCAGCTGGGTAATAGGGACAGGGCTGGCAGATACGCAGTATTTT.